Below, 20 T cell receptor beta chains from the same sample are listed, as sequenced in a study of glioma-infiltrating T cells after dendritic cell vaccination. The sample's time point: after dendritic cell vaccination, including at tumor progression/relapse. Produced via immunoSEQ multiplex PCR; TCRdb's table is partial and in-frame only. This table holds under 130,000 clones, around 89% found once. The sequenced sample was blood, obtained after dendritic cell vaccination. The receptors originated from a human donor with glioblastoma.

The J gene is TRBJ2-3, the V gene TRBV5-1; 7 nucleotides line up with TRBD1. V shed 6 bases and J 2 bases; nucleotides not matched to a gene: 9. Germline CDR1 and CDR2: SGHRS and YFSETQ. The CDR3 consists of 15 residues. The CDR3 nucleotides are TGCGCCAGCACCCGACAGGGAGAGGTCACAGATACGCAGTATTTT. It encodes CASTRQGEVTDTQYF.

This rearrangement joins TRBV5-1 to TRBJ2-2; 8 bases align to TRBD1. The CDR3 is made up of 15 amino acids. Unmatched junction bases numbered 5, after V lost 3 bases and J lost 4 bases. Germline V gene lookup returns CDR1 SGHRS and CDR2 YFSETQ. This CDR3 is CASSSLTGGTGELFF. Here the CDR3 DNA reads TGCGCCAGCAGCTCGTTAACAGGGGGCACCGGGGAGCTGTTTTTT.

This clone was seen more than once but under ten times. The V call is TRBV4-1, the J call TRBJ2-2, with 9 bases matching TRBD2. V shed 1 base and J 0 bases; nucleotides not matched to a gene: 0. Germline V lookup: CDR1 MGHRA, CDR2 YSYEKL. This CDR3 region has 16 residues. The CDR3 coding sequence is TGCGCCAGCAGCCAAGGCGGGGGGGCGAACACCGGGGAGCTGTTTTTT. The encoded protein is CASSQGGGANTGELFF.

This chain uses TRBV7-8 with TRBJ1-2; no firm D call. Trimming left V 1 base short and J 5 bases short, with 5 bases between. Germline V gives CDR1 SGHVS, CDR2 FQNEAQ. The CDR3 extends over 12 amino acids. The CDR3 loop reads CASSLDGYGYTF. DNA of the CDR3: TGTGCCAGCAGCTTAGACGGTTATGGCTACACCTTC.

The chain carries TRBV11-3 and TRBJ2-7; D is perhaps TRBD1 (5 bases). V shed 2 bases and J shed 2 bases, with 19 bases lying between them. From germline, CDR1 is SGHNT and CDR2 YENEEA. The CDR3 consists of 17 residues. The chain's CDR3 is CASSLQGLVGPAYEQYF. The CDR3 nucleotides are TGTGCCAGCAGCTTACAGGGCCTGGTAGGCCCGGCCTACGAGCAGTACTTC.

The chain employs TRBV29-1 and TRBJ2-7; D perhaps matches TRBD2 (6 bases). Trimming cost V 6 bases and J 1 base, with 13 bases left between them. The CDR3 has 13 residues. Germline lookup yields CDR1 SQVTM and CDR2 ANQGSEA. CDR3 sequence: CSVEGRRSYEQYF. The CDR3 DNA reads TGCAGCGTGGAGGGCAGGAGATCCTACGAGCAGTACTTC.

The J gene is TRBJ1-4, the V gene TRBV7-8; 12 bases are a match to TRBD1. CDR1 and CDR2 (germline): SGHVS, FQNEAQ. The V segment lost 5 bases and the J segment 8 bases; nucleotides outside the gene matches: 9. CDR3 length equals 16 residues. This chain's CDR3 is CASSGRDRGLREKLFF. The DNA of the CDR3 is TGTGCCAGCAGCGGCCGGGACAGGGGGCTTCGGGAAAAACTGTTTTTT.

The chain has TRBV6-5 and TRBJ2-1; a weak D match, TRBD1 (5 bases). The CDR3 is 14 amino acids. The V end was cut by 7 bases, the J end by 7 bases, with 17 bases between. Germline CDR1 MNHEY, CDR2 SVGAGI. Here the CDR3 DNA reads TGTGCCAGCACCTCACCGGGCAGGGTAAATGAGCAGTTCTTC. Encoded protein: CASTSPGRVNEQFF.

The CDR3 loop reads CASSFVYREGTNEKLFF. The CDR3 nucleotides read TGCGCCAGCAGCTTCGTGTACAGGGAGGGAACTAATGAAAAACTGTTTTTT. The chain couples TRBV5-1 to TRBJ1-4; weak D call: TRBD1 (6 bases). This CDR3 region has 17 residues. Germline V gives CDR1 SGHRS, CDR2 YFSETQ. V was trimmed by 2 bases and J by 1 base, leaving 15 bases between them. Looking up the rest from reference TRBV5-1 and TRBJ1-4 gives the full variable domain: KAGVTQTPRYLIKTRGQQVTLSCSPISGHRSVSWYQQTPGQGLQFLFEYFSETQRNKGNFPGRFSGRQFSNSRSEMNVSTLELGDSALYLCASSFVYREGTNEKLFFGSGTQLSVL.

The CDR3 is CAWGPGTNEKLFF. The CDR3 bases are TGTGCCTGGGGTCCCGGAACTAATGAAAAACTGTTTTTT. The chain uses TRBV30 and TRBJ1-4, with D unclear. V lost 5 bases and J lost 1, with 8 bases in between. The germline CDR1 and CDR2 sequences are GTSNPN and SVGIG (reference sequence). This CDR3 has 13 residues.

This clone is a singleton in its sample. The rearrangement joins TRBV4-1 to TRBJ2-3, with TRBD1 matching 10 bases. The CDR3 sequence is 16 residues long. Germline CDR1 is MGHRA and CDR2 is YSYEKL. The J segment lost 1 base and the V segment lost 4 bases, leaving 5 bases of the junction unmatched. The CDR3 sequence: CASSLAGTGGTDTQYF. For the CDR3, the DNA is TGCGCCAGCAGCCTGGCCGGGACAGGGGGCACAGATACGCAGTATTTT.

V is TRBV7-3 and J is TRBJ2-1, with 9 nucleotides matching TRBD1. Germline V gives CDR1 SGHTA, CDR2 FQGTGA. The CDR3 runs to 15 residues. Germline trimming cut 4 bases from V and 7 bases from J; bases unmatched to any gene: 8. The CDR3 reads CASSSGTGSRNEQFF. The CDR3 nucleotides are TGTGCCAGCAGCTCCGGGACAGGGTCTAGGAATGAGCAGTTCTTC.

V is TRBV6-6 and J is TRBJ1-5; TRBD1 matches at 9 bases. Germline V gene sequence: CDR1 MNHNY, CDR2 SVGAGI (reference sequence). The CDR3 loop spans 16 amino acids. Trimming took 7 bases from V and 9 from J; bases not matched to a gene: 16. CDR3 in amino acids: CASTRGQGETLGPQHF. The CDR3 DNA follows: TGTGCCAGCACCCGGGGACAGGGAGAGACGCTGGGGCCCCAGCATTTT.

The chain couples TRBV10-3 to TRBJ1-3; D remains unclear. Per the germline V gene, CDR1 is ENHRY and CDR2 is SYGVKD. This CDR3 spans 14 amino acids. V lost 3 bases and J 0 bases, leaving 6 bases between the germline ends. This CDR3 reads CAISEAHSGNTIYF. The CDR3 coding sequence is TGTGCCATCAGTGAAGCCCACTCTGGAAACACCATATATTTT.

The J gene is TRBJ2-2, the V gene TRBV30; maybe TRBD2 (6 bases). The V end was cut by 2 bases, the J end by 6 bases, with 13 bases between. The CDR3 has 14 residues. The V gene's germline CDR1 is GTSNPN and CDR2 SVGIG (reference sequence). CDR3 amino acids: CAWSLKGRSGELFF. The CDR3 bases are TGTGCCTGGAGTTTAAAAGGGAGGTCCGGGGAGCTGTTTTTT.

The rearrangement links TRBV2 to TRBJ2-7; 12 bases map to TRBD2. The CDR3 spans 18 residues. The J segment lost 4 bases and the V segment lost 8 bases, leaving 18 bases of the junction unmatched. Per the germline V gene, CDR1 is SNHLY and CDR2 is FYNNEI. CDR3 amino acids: CASGKGLAGRLLSYEQYF. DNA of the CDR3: TGTGCCAGCGGGAAGGGACTAGCGGGCCGGCTGTTGAGTTACGAGCAGTACTTC. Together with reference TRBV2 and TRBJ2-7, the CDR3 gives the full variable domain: EPEVTQTPSHQVTQMGQEVILRCVPISNHLYFYWYRQILGQKVEFLVSFYNNEISEKSEIFDDQFSVERPDGSNFTLKIRSTKLEDSAMYFCASGKGLAGRLLSYEQYFGPGTRLTVT.

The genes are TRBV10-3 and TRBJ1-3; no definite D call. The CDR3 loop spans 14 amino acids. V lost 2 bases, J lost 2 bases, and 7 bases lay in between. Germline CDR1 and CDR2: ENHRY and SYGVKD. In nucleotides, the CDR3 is TGTGCCATCAGTGAGGGCGAGGCTGGAAACACCATATATTTT. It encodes CAISEGEAGNTIYF.

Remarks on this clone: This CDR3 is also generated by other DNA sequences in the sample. The CDR3 spells CAWSVRGGSPLHF. Here the CDR3 DNA reads TGTGCCTGGAGTGTGCGGGGTGGTTCCCCCCTCCACTTT. The chain combines TRBV30 with TRBJ1-6; D gene unclear. Germline V gene sequence: CDR1 GTSNPN, CDR2 SVGIG (reference sequence). Trimming removed 0 bases from V and 13 bases from J, with 13 bases in between. This CDR3 contains 13 residues.

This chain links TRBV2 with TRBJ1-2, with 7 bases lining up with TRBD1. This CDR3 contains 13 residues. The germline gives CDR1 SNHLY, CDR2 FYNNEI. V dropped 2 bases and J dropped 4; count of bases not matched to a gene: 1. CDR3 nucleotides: TGTGCCAGCAGTGAAAAGGGGGCCTATGGCTACACCTTC. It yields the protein CASSEKGAYGYTF.

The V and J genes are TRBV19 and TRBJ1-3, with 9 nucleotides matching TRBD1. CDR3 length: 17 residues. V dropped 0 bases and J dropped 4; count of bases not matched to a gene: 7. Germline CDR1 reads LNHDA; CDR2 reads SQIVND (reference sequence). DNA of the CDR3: TGTGCCAGTAGTATAGATTACACAGGGGGCTACGGAAACACCATATATTTT. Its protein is CASSIDYTGGYGNTIYF.